This entry lists 32 T cell receptor beta chains sequenced from one sample in a study of response to subunit inactivated influenza vaccine. TCRdb re-called the RT-PCR reads with MiXCR, one entry per CDR3 protein. The sample shows a few hundred thousand distinct CDR3 sequences, less than 15% of them seen only once. Source: PBMCs from blood, taken approximately 13 days after vaccination. The receptors were gathered from a man aged 50 or older who received an inactivated influenza vaccine.

This clonotype has just a few counts. The chain has TRBV7-2 and TRBJ1-4; D might be TRBD1 (6 bases). The CDR3 loop spans 15 amino acids. Trimming removed 5 bases at V and 8 bases at J, with 18 bases between. Germline values: CDR1 SGHTA, CDR2 FQGNSA. CDR3 coding DNA: TGTGCCAGCAGCCCGGCCGGGACAAAGGGGGAAAAACTGTTTTTT. Amino acids: CASSPAGTKGEKLFF.

The V call is TRBV20-1, the J call TRBJ2-1; 16 nucleotides agree with TRBD2. With V trimmed by 5 bases and J by 7 bases, 2 bases remained unmatched. The CDR3 covers 14 residues. CDR1 is DFQATT and CDR2 is SNEGSKA in the germline V gene (reference sequence). The CDR3 loop is CSAGTSGRVNEQFF. The CDR3 DNA reads as TGCAGTGCTGGGACTAGCGGGAGGGTGAATGAGCAGTTCTTC.

V and J are TRBV28 and TRBJ2-3; maybe TRBD1 (6 bases). V gave up 2 bases and J gave up 4 bases, with 13 bases separating them. This CDR3 contains 15 residues. Per the germline V gene, CDR1 is MDHEN and CDR2 is SYDVKM. This chain's CDR3 is CASSLLQQGSDTQYF. The DNA of the CDR3 is TGTGCCAGCAGTTTACTCCAACAGGGTTCAGATACGCAGTATTTT. Variable domain in full (rest from reference TRBV28 and TRBJ2-3): DVKVTQSSRYLVKRTGEKVFLECVQDMDHENMFWYRQDPGLGLRLIYFSYDVKMKEKGDIPEGYSVSREKKERFSLILESASTNQTSMYLCASSLLQQGSDTQYFGPGTRLTVL.

This clonotype was found a few times. The rearrangement joins TRBV29-1 to TRBJ2-2, with no clear D. Germline CDR1 is SQVTM and CDR2 is ANQGSEA. With 8 bases removed from V and 1 base from J, the gap between germline ends came to 14 bases. This CDR3 has 14 amino acids. The CDR3 nucleotides are TGCAGCACTGTGGTAGGAGAGAACACCGGGGAGCTGTTTTTT. Translating it yields CSTVVGENTGELFF.

This clonotype was picked up a small number of times. The CDR3 region is CASSLIGTGSGTEAFF. CDR3 nucleotide sequence: TGTGCCAGCAGCTTAATAGGGACAGGGTCGGGCACTGAAGCTTTCTTT. The V and J genes are TRBV11-1 and TRBJ1-1; TRBD1 aligns across 9 bases. CDR3 size: 16 residues. Germline-derived CDR1 and CDR2 are SGHAT and FQDESV (reference sequence). V was pared by 2 bases and J by 4 bases, with 8 bases of the junction left unmatched.

V and J are TRBV7-2 and TRBJ2-7, with 9 bases matching TRBD2. CDR3 length: 16 amino acids. Trimming took 1 base from V and 6 from J; bases not matched to a gene: 10. Germline V gene lookup returns CDR1 SGHTA and CDR2 FQGNSA. In nucleotides, the CDR3 is TGTGCCAGCAGCTTAGGCCTAGCGGGACCCTTAGGCGAGCAGTACTTC. Amino acids: CASSLGLAGPLGEQYF.

This clonotype was detected only a few times. This chain uses TRBV20-1 with TRBJ1-2; D is ambiguous. The length of the CDR3 is 14 residues. The germline gives CDR1 DFQATT, CDR2 SNEGSKA (reference sequence). V shed 7 bases and J shed 12 bases, with 27 bases lying between them. The CDR3 DNA sequence: TGCAGTGTCAGCAAATGGACGGCCGACCAATCCGACACCTTC. Its protein is CSVSKWTADQSDTF.

This clonotype has a handful of counts. V gene TRBV27 combines with J gene TRBJ2-1; unclear D gene. V lost 6 bases, J lost 3 bases, and 12 bases lay in between. The CDR3 is 14 residues long. Germline V gene data show CDR1 as MNHEY and CDR2 as SMNVEV (reference sequence). This CDR3 is CASSPMDGYNEQFF. CDR3 nucleotide sequence: TGTGCCAGCAGCCCGATGGACGGCTACAATGAGCAGTTCTTC.

There are a few counts of this clonotype. This chain joins TRBV20-1 and TRBJ1-1; TRBD1 matches 10 bases. This CDR3 contains 18 residues. Germline V lookup: CDR1 DFQATT, CDR2 SNEGSKA (reference sequence). J was trimmed by 0 bases and V by 1 base; bases with no gene match: 11. CDR3 DNA sequence: TGCAGTGCTAGAGTAGACCGGGACAGGGGTTTGGTGAACACTGAAGCTTTCTTT. Amino acids: CSARVDRDRGLVNTEAFF.

V and J are TRBV7-2 and TRBJ1-1, with D perhaps TRBD1 (5 bases). The germline CDR1 and CDR2 sequences are SGHTA and FQGNSA. V was pared by 4 bases and J by 8 bases, with 23 bases between. This CDR3 has 16 residues. The CDR3 spells CASSSARRGRPTEAFF. The CDR3 DNA reads as TGTGCCAGCAGCTCCGCCAGGAGGGGAAGGCCCACAGAAGCTTTCTTT.

V usage is TRBV5-6 and J usage is TRBJ2-7; 9 nucleotides align to TRBD1. The CDR3 is 14 amino acids. Germline trimming cut 5 bases from V and 4 bases from J; bases unmatched to any gene: 7. Germline assignment: CDR1 SGHDT and CDR2 YYEEEE. CDR3 amino acids: CASRAGTGRYEQYF. As DNA, the CDR3 is TGTGCCAGCAGGGCCGGGACAGGGAGGTACGAGCAGTACTTC.

Concerning this clonotype: Because the CDR3 is missing its conserved closing phenylalanine or tryptophan, this is likely a read error. No DNA is shown, since the ends of the CDR3 on it are uncertain; the CDR3 is the one TCRdb lists. This chain joins TRBV20-1 and TRBJ2-4; TRBD2 is taken as the D call from the table, unchecked against the DNA. The germline V gene has CDR1 DFQATT and CDR2 SNEGSKA (reference sequence). The CDR3 comprises 13 residues, both ends counted. The CDR3 sequence: CSAAFPGLAGGPL.

This clonotype was seen a handful of times. This chain joins TRBV12-3 or TRBV12-4 and TRBJ2-3; D unclear. The CDR3 is 14 residues long. V was pared by 3 bases and J by 9 bases, with 16 bases between. For the CDR3, the DNA is TGTGCCAGCAGTTTTTTCTCCTCTCTGGGGACGCAGTATTTT. It encodes CASSFFSSLGTQYF.

The genes are TRBV5-1 and TRBJ2-1, with a weak D call TRBD1 (5 bases). Germline V gives CDR1 SGHRS, CDR2 YFSETQ. The CDR3 has 14 amino acids. V gave up 1 base and J gave up 7 bases, with 12 bases separating them. The CDR3 nucleotides read TGCGCCAGCAGCTTGTGGCAGGGTGTGAATGAGCAGTTCTTC. It yields the protein CASSLWQGVNEQFF.

V is TRBV5-4 and J is TRBJ1-4, with D possibly being TRBD1 (5 bases). The V gene's germline CDR1 is SGHNT and CDR2 YYREEE (reference sequence). Trimming took 4 bases from V and 3 from J, leaving 13 bases between them. CDR3 length equals 15 residues. The CDR3 sequence: CASSPAGRPNEKLFF. The DNA for the CDR3 is TGTGCCAGCAGCCCGGCAGGGCGGCCTAATGAAAAACTGTTTTTT.

This clonotype appeared many times. The CDR3 region is CSASGSVDEQFF. The CDR3 DNA reads as TGCAGTGCTAGCGGGAGCGTAGATGAGCAGTTCTTC. The chain employs TRBV20-1 and TRBJ2-1; possibly TRBD2 for D (6 bases). V was cut by 3 bases and J by 8 bases, with 11 bases left in between. The CDR3 length is 12 residues. CDR1 and CDR2 from the germline V gene are DFQATT and SNEGSKA (reference sequence).

This rearrangement joins TRBV11-2 to TRBJ1-3; TRBD1 agrees at 7 bases. Unmatched junction bases numbered 7, after V lost 5 bases and J lost 0 bases. Germline V lookup: CDR1 SGHAT, CDR2 FQNNGV. The CDR3 contains 16 residues. CDR3 loop: CASSPEGTASGNTIYF. The CDR3 DNA sequence: TGTGCCAGCAGCCCGGAAGGGACAGCCTCTGGAAACACCATATATTTT.

The chain recombines TRBV4-3 with TRBJ2-7; 10 bases line up with TRBD2. Germline CDR1 is LGHNA and CDR2 is YSLEER. V lost 4 bases and J lost 0; bases outside the gene matches: 9. CDR3 length: 17 residues. This chain's CDR3 is CASSPRLAGLSSYEQYF. CDR3 bases: TGCGCCAGCAGCCCGAGACTAGCGGGCCTGAGCTCCTACGAGCAGTACTTC.

V usage is TRBV12-3 or TRBV12-4 and J usage is TRBJ2-4; D is unresolved. Trimming took 7 bases from V and 8 from J, leaving 21 bases between them. The CDR3 sequence is 15 residues long. In nucleotides, the CDR3 is TGTGCCAGCACCTCCGGATTTGAGGTGGTGGACATTCAGTACTTC. It yields the protein CASTSGFEVVDIQYF.

This clonotype was seen many times. J is TRBJ2-4 and V is TRBV12-3 or TRBV12-4; a possible D gene is TRBD2 (5 bases). V was shortened by 6 bases and J by 3 bases, with 12 bases between the two germline ends. The CDR3 totals 14 residues. The CDR3 spells CASSSYRDKNIQYF. DNA for the CDR3: TGTGCCAGCAGCTCATACCGGGACAAAAACATTCAGTACTTC.

This clonotype turned up a few times. The rearrangement joins TRBV2 to TRBJ2-7; D might be TRBD1 or TRBD2, each matching 5 bases. Germline lookup yields CDR1 SNHLY and CDR2 FYNNEI. Trimming pared 1 base from V and 2 bases from J, leaving 12 bases between. The CDR3 has 15 amino acids. The CDR3: CASSEGWGRTYEQYF. For the CDR3, the DNA is TGTGCCAGCAGTGAAGGGTGGGGACGGACCTACGAGCAGTACTTC.

In this sample, this clonotype turned up many times. V is TRBV7-2 and J is TRBJ2-7; TRBD2 aligns across 9 bases. The germline gives CDR1 SGHTA, CDR2 FQGNSA. Trimming at V came to 1 base and at J to 3 bases, leaving 4 bases not matched to a gene. The CDR3 runs to 15 residues. The CDR3 DNA reads TGTGCCAGCAGCTTAGGGCGGGGGGGGATCTACGAGCAGTACTTC. Translating it yields CASSLGRGGIYEQYF.

The chain employs TRBV29-1 and TRBJ1-2; D is perhaps TRBD1 (6 bases). CDR3 length: 13 residues. V gave up 0 bases and J gave up 1 base, with 6 bases separating them. The germline V gene has CDR1 SQVTM and CDR2 ANQGSEA. DNA for the CDR3: TGCAGCGTTGAAGACAGGGGTAACTATGGCTACACCTTC. This translates into CSVEDRGNYGYTF. Looking up the rest from reference TRBV29-1 and TRBJ1-2 gives the full variable domain: SAVISQKPSRDICQRGTSLTIQCQVDSQVTMMFWYRQQPGQSLTLIATANQGSEATYESGFVIDKFPISRPNLTFSTLTVSNMSPEDSSIYLCSVEDRGNYGYTFGSGTRLTVV.

The genes are TRBV6-2 or TRBV6-3 and TRBJ2-1; D may correspond to TRBD1 or TRBD2 (5 bases each). Trimming took 7 bases from V and 9 from J, leaving 13 bases between them. Per the germline V gene, CDR1 is MNHEY and CDR2 is SVGEGT. The CDR3 is 12 residues long. Written as DNA, the CDR3 is TGTGCCAGCAACTACTGGGGGAGTGAGCAGTTCTTC. Translating it yields CASNYWGSEQFF.

V is TRBV7-9 and J is TRBJ2-1, with D possibly being TRBD2 (6 bases). The V end lost 4 bases, the J end lost 10 bases, and 20 bases lay between the germline ends. Looked up from germline, CDR1 is SEHNR and CDR2 is FQNEAQ (reference sequence). The CDR3 sequence is 15 residues long. The CDR3 coding sequence is TGTGCCAGCAGCTCTCTAGGACTAACGGGAAGGGAGCAGTTCTTC. Translating it yields CASSSLGLTGREQFF.

The CDR3 nucleotides are TGTGCCAGCAGTGAAAGGGCCGGGTCGTATGGCTACACCTTC. Protein sequence: CASSERAGSYGYTF. The chain couples TRBV2 to TRBJ1-2; D gene uncertain. There are 14 residues in the CDR3. Germline CDR1 reads SNHLY; CDR2 reads FYNNEI. V lost 2 bases to trimming and J lost 5 bases, with 12 bases between them.

The table lists this clonotype with a few counts. The CDR3 is CASSLAFGTGIYEQYF. For the CDR3, the DNA is TGCGCCAGCAGCTTGGCCTTCGGGACAGGGATCTACGAGCAGTACTTC. V gene TRBV5-1 combines with J gene TRBJ2-7; TRBD1 agrees at 9 bases. This CDR3 contains 16 residues. Germline V gene sequence: CDR1 SGHRS, CDR2 YFSETQ. V gave up 0 bases and J gave up 3 bases; unmatched junction bases: 7.

The rearrangement joins TRBV11-2 to TRBJ2-5; 8 nucleotides line up with TRBD1. The germline gives CDR1 SGHAT, CDR2 FQNNGV. V lost 1 base, J lost 5 bases, and 6 bases stayed unmatched. The CDR3 loop spans 15 amino acids. The DNA for the CDR3 is TGTGCCAGCAGCTTAGGACAGGGGAAGAGGGAGACCCAGTACTTC. It codes for CASSLGQGKRETQYF.

This clonotype occurred many times. The chain joins TRBV29-1 to TRBJ2-3; D ambiguous. The CDR3 length is 14 residues. The V and J ends lost 6 bases and 0 bases respectively, with 13 bases between them. In germline, CDR1 is SQVTM, CDR2 ANQGSEA. CDR3 nucleotides: TGCAGCGTGGGCCGGCGCCTGAGCACAGATACGCAGTATTTT. Protein: CSVGRRLSTDTQYF.

This clonotype was detected only a few times. The chain links TRBV7-9 to TRBJ2-2; 14 positions match TRBD2. Germline CDR1 reads SEHNR; CDR2 reads FQNEAQ (reference sequence). The V segment lost 5 bases and the J segment 6 bases; nucleotides outside the gene matches: 5. The CDR3 covers 16 residues. CDR3 DNA: TGTGCCAGCAGCCCAACGACTAGCGGGGGGGCCGGGGAGCTGTTTTTT. Translation gives CASSPTTSGGAGELFF.

In its sample, this clonotype was seen many times. The chain uses TRBV28 and TRBJ2-5; 11 bases map to TRBD2. V shed 4 bases and J 3 bases; nucleotides not matched to a gene: 4. Germline V gene data show CDR1 as MDHEN and CDR2 as SYDVKM. This CDR3 region has 15 residues. The CDR3 DNA reads TGTGCCAGCAGTTCCTCGGGACTAGCGGAAGAGACCCAGTACTTC. Its protein is CASSSSGLAEETQYF.

This clonotype has only a few counts. V usage is TRBV4-3 and J usage is TRBJ2-2, with TRBD1 matching over 9 bases. With 4 bases clipped from V and 7 bases from J, the junction kept 10 bases outside the gene matches. CDR3 length: 16 residues. CDR1 and CDR2 from the germline V gene are LGHNA and YSLEER. CDR3 sequence reads: CASSLTTGTGRGELFF. The CDR3, as DNA: TGCGCCAGCAGCCTGACGACCGGGACAGGGCGCGGGGAGCTGTTTTTT.